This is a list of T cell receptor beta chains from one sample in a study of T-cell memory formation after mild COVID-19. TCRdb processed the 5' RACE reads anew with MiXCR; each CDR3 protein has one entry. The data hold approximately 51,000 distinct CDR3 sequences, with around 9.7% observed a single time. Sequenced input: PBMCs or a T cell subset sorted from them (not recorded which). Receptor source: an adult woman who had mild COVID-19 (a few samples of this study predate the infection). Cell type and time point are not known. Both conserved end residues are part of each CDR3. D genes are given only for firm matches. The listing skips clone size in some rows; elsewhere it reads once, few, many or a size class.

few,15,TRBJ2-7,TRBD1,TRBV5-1,TGCGCCAGCAGCCCGACAGGGCGGGCTTCCTACGAGCAGTACTTC,CASSPTGRASYEQYF
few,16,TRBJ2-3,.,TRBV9,TGTGCCAGCAGCCCGGAGAGGGGGATTTCCACAGATACGCAGTATTTT,CASSPERGISTDTQYF
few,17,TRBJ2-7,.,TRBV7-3,TGTGCCAGCAGCTTAACTCCGGTGGCCCTCGGGCCCTACGAGCAGTACTTC,CASSLTPVALGPYEQYF
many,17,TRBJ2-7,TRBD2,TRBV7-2,TGTGCCAGCAGCATACGGGATCTAGCGGGAGGTCCCTACGAGCAGTACTTC,CASSIRDLAGGPYEQYF
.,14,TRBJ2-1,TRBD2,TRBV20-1,TGCAGTGCTAGAGCCCTAGCGGGGGTCAATGAGCAGTTCTTC,CSARALAGVNEQFF
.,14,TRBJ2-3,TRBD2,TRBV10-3,TGTGCCATCTCTAGCGGGGGGGCCCCAGATACGCAGTATTTT,CAISSGGAPDTQYF
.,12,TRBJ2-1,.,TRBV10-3,TGTGCCATCCTCGGACTAGGGGGGGTTCTGTTCTTC,CAILGLGGVLFF
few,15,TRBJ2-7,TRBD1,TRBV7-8,TGTGCCAGCAGCTACCACCGGGACAGGGCTTACGAGCAGTACTTC,CASSYHRDRAYEQYF
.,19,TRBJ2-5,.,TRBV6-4,TGTGCCAGCAGTGATAGTCCAGGAGAGGGGCAAAGGGTTCAAGAGACCCAGTACTTC,CASSDSPGEGQRVQETQYF
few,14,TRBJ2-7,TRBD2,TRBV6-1,TGTGCCAGCAGTGAAGTGGCGGGGGGCTACGAGCAGTACTTC,CASSEVAGGYEQYF
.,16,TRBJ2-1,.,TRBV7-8,TGTGCCAGCAGCGCCTACAGGGCCCCGGGGTACAATGAGCAGTTCTTC,CASSAYRAPGYNEQFF
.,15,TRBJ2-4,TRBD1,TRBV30,TGTGCCTGGAGTGTAGGCACAGGGGCGAAGGCCATTCAGTACTTC,CAWSVGTGAKAIQYF
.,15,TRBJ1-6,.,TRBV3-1,TGTGCCAGCAGCCAAGAAACGGGGGCCGGTTCACCCCTCCACTTT,CASSQETGAGSPLHF
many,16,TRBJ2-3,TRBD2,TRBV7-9,TGTGCCAGCAGCCCAGGGGTAGCGGGGGCGGCGGATACGCAGTATTTT,CASSPGVAGAADTQYF
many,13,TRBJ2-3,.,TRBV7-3,TGTGCCAGCAGCTCTCCCCCTAACTCGCCGCAGTATTTT,CASSSPPNSPQYF
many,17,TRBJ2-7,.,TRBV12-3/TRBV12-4,TGTGCCAGCAGTTTATCAGGTAGCGGCCCTAGAACCTACGAGCAGTACTTC,CASSLSGSGPRTYEQYF
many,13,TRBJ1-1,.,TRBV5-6,TGTGCCAGCAGCAGAAGGACAGCGACTGAAGCTTTCTTT,CASSRRTATEAFF
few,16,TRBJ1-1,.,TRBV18,TGTGCCAGCTCCCTCCACGGGGGGCAGGAGAACACTGAAGCTTTCTTT,CASSLHGGQENTEAFF